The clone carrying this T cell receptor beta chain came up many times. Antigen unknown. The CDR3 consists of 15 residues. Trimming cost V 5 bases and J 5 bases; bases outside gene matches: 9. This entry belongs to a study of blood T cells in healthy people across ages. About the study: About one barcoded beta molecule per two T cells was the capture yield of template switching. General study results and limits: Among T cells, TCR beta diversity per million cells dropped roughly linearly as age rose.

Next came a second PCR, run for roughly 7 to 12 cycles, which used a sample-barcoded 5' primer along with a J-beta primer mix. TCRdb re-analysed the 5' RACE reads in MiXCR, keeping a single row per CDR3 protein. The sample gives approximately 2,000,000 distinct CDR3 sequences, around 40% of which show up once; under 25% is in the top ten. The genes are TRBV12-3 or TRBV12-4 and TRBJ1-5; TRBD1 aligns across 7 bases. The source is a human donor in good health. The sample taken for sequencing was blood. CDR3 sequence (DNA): TGTGCCAGCAGTAAAAACCAGGGGGTAGATCAGCCCCAGCATTTT. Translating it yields CASSKNQGVDQPQHF.